Listed below are T cell receptor beta chains from one sample, sequenced in a study of T cell responses to AZD1222 COVID-19 vaccine. Sequencing used immunoSEQ multiplex PCR; TCRdb keeps in-frame clones, though not all of them. Found here are some 200,000 clones, roughly 88% of them singletons; the top ten hold roughly 0.99%. Specimen: peripheral blood, collected on day 0 of AZD1222 vaccination. These receptors came from an adult in good health. The conserved cysteine and the conserved F or W are not part of the CDR3 here. D genes are given only for firm matches.

j_call v_call d_call cdr3_aa
TRBJ2-7 TRBV5-1 TRBD2 ASSPEPSGPPS
TRBJ2-7 TRBV5-6 TRBD1 ASSQTGTGGYEQY
TRBJ2-7 TRBV6-5 TRBD2 ATHKRGSGYEQY
TRBJ1-1 TRBV15 . ATSSNRNTEAF
TRBJ2-6 TRBV19 . ASNLGGGSSGANVLT
TRBJ1-2 TRBV3-1/TRBV3-2 TRBD1 ASSVLGQGVPNYGYT
TRBJ1-2 TRBV3-1/TRBV3-2 TRBD1 ASSQTPTGVGYGYT
TRBJ1-6 TRBV5-6 . ASSLSRDSPLH
TRBJ1-2 TRBV28 . ASSQGFLNYGYT
TRBJ2-2 TRBV19 TRBD2 ASWAGGITGELF
TRBJ2-7 TRBV9 . ASSVGNSGTYEQY
TRBJ2-7 TRBV24-1 . ATSSGHSSYEQY
TRBJ2-3 TRBV11-3 . ASSLPGSTDTQY
TRBJ2-1 TRBV5-1 TRBD2 ASSDGLALTNNEQF
TRBJ1-1 TRBV28 TRBD1 ASSFLADRADEAF
TRBJ2-7 TRBV19 TRBD1 ASSMNRDRYYEQY
TRBJ1-1 TRBV5-1 . ASSGGPNTEAF
TRBJ1-2 TRBV24-1 . ATSDDGHYYGYT
TRBJ2-2 TRBV5-4 . ASSLGVQGFTGELF
TRBJ1-6 TRBV7-6 TRBD1 ASSLGAGGTNSPLH
TRBJ2-7 TRBV7-6 . ASSLGLGTEQY
TRBJ1-2 TRBV5-5 . ASSLAPHNYGYT
TRBJ1-1 TRBV7-2 . ASSFPGVLEAF